The 3 T cell receptor beta chains given below trace back to one sample, sequenced in a study of blood T cell repertoires in COVID-19. TCRdb's copy holds only in-frame clones and misses some; the assay was immunoSEQ multiplex PCR. The data contain 65,000 to 70,000 clones, about 86% of them singletons. Sequencing was carried out using peripheral blood. These receptors came from a man aged 45 to 65 with acute or convalescent COVID-19.

Remarks on this clone: Other DNA sequences in the same sample also yield this CDR3. The chain is built from TRBV18 and TRBJ2-7; D not certain. Per the germline V gene, CDR1 is KGHSH and CDR2 is LQKENI. V was shortened by 3 bases and J by 0 bases, with 6 bases between the two germline ends. The CDR3 length is 13 residues. The CDR3, as DNA: TGTGCCAGCTCACCGGGCAGCTCCTACGAGCAGTACTTC. This sequence encodes CASSPGSSYEQYF. The full variable domain, in which reference TRBV18 and TRBJ2-7 provide the parts outside the CDR3, is NAGVMQNPRHLVRRRGQEARLRCSPMKGHSHVYWYRQLPEEGLKFMVYLQKENIIDESGMPKERFSAEFPKEGPSILRIQQVVRGDSAAYFCASSPGSSYEQYFGPGTRLTVT.

This clone was counted only a few times. The rearrangement uses TRBV6-6 and TRBJ2-7; 10 nucleotides line up with TRBD1. The junction had 4 bases not matched to a gene; V was cut back by 2 bases and J by 6 bases. Germline-derived CDR1 and CDR2 are MNHNY and SVGAGI (reference sequence). The CDR3 has 14 residues. The CDR3 here is CASSYRDRGLEQYF. As DNA, the CDR3 is TGTGCCAGCAGTTACAGAGACAGGGGGCTCGAGCAGTACTTC.

This chain joins TRBV2 and TRBJ1-2; the match to TRBD1 covers 8 bases. This CDR3 spans 15 amino acids. CDR1 is SNHLY, CDR2 FYNNEI, per germline. Trimming removed 3 bases from V and 5 bases from J; junction bases left unmatched: 8. The CDR3 here is CASSERQGPNYGYTF. The CDR3 nucleotides are TGTGCCAGCAGTGAGAGACAGGGGCCAAATTATGGCTACACCTTC.